The 23 T cell receptor beta chains below come from one sample, sequenced in a study of human thymus T cells. From resections taken during corrective heart surgery, the thymus tissue was obtained. Clones were read by immunoSEQ multiplex PCR, and TCRdb kept only the in-frame ones, dropping some. Seen here are approximately 70,000 clones, 95% observed once, and the top ten hold about 0.032%. Sequences were obtained from thymus tissue. Receptors originate from a girl less than two years old with a congenital heart defect but otherwise immunologically healthy.

The rearrangement uses TRBV5-4 and TRBJ2-2; the D gene is possibly TRBD2 (6 bases). CDR3 size: 17 residues. Trimming removed 4 bases at V and 1 base at J, with 17 bases between. Germline assignment: CDR1 SGHNT and CDR2 YYREEE (reference sequence). The CDR3 DNA reads TGTGCCAGCAGCCGCCGAGGGCGGGGCGGGAACACCGGGGAGCTGTTTTTT. It codes for CASSRRGRGGNTGELFF. Full variable domain (remainder filled in from reference TRBV5-4 and TRBJ2-2): ETGVTQSPTHLIKTRGQQVTLRCSSQSGHNTVSWYQQALGQGPQFIFQYYREEENGRGNFPPRFSGLQFPNYSSELNVNALELDDSALYLCASSRRGRGGNTGELFFGEGSRLTVL.

The CDR3 coding sequence is TGTGCCAGCAGTTACTCGAGCAGGGCTGGCTACACCTTC. Its translation is CASSYSSRAGYTF. The chain links TRBV6-6 to TRBJ1-2; D perhaps matches TRBD1 (5 bases). V dropped 0 bases and J dropped 7 bases, with 9 bases sitting between them. The CDR3 totals 13 residues. Germline V gene lookup returns CDR1 MNHNY and CDR2 SVGAGI (reference sequence).

V and J are TRBV27 and TRBJ2-4; D possibly corresponds to TRBD2 (6 bases). Germline CDR1 MNHEY, CDR2 SMNVEV (reference sequence). The V end lost 3 bases, the J end lost 3 bases, and 9 bases lay between the germline ends. The CDR3 contains 14 residues. The CDR3 coding sequence is TGTGCCAGCAGTTTCGAGGGAGGCAAAAACATTCAGTACTTC. As protein: CASSFEGGKNIQYF.

The chain couples TRBV5-1 to TRBJ2-7; D may correspond to TRBD1 or TRBD2 (6 bases each). Germline CDR1 reads SGHRS; CDR2 reads YFSETQ. This CDR3 spans 15 amino acids. V was trimmed by 2 bases and J by 5 bases, leaving 17 bases between them. The CDR3 sequence: CASSFILGGYDEQYF. The CDR3 DNA is TGCGCCAGCAGCTTTATACTAGGGGGGTATGACGAGCAGTACTTC.

The CDR3 nucleotides read TGCGCCAGCCGAACCGGACTCGTTAACGGGACCTATGGCTACACCTTC. This translates into CASRTGLVNGTYGYTF. The chain joins TRBV5-1 to TRBJ1-2; tentative D call: TRBD1 (5 bases). This CDR3 contains 16 residues. V was clipped by 7 bases and J by 4 bases, with 23 bases between them. Germline loops: CDR1 SGHRS, CDR2 YFSETQ.

The chain carries TRBV6-5 and TRBJ2-5, with a weak D call TRBD2 (6 bases). The CDR3 covers 14 residues. With 6 bases removed from V and 5 bases from J, the gap between germline ends came to 16 bases. The germline V gene has CDR1 MNHEY and CDR2 SVGAGI. The CDR3 reads CASRETRIGETQYF. CDR3 nucleotides: TGTGCCAGCAGGGAGACTAGGATAGGGGAGACCCAGTACTTC.

The rearrangement joins TRBV6-1 to TRBJ2-7, with TRBD1 matching over 7 bases. The CDR3 sequence is 15 residues long. Germline lookup yields CDR1 MNHNS and CDR2 SASEGT. J lost 1 base, V lost 3 bases, and 6 bases had no gene match. The CDR3 reads CASSDEGQSSYEQYF. Here the CDR3 DNA reads TGTGCCAGCAGTGATGAGGGACAGTCTTCCTACGAGCAGTACTTC.

The CDR3 region is CASSLDRDGPGGQETQYF. The CDR3 bases are TGTGCCAGCAGCTTAGACAGGGACGGGCCAGGGGGGCAAGAGACCCAGTACTTC. The chain employs TRBV7-2 and TRBJ2-5; tentative D call: TRBD1 (7 bases). Trimming took 1 base from V and 2 from J, leaving 20 bases between them. The germline gives CDR1 SGHTA, CDR2 FQGNSA. The CDR3 contains 18 residues.

The sample holds one count of this clone. The J gene is TRBJ1-1, the V gene TRBV5-6, with D possibly matching TRBD1 (5 bases). The CDR3 is 15 residues long. V shed 1 base and J shed 2 bases, with 12 bases lying between them. CDR1 and CDR2 from the germline V gene are SGHDT and YYEEEE. CDR3 DNA: TGTGCCAGCAGCTTGCAGGGACGGATTAACACTGAAGCTTTCTTT. Translating it yields CASSLQGRINTEAFF. The full variable domain, its missing parts supplied by reference TRBV5-6 and TRBJ1-1, is DAGVTQSPTHLIKTRGQQVTLRCSPKSGHDTVSWYQQALGQGPQFIFQYYEEEERQRGNFPDRFSGHQFPNYSSELNVNALLLGDSALYLCASSLQGRINTEAFFGQGTRLTVV.

This chain links TRBV9 with TRBJ2-1; TRBD2 agrees at 9 bases. V dropped 0 bases and J dropped 8; count of bases not matched to a gene: 3. The CDR3 has 14 residues. The germline gives CDR1 SGDLS, CDR2 YYNGEE. The CDR3 DNA sequence: TGTGCCAGCAGCGTAGCTGGCGGGGGGGATGAGCAGTTCTTC. Translated: CASSVAGGGDEQFF.

This chain uses TRBV7-4 with TRBJ2-2, with D uncertain. CDR1 is SGHVT and CDR2 is SQSDAQ in the germline V gene. The CDR3 spans 13 residues. The V gene lost 1 base and the J gene lost 7 bases, with 7 bases spanning the gap. The CDR3 protein is CASSLGGSGELFF. CDR3 sequence (DNA): TGTGCCAGCAGCTTAGGTGGCAGCGGGGAGCTGTTTTTT.

V and J are TRBV5-1 and TRBJ2-4, with D perhaps TRBD2 (5 bases). Germline lookup yields CDR1 SGHRS and CDR2 YFSETQ. Trimming took off 0 bases at V and 4 bases at J, with 14 bases between the two ends. The CDR3 consists of 16 residues. The CDR3 sequence: CASSLDGYPGKNIQYF. DNA of the CDR3: TGCGCCAGCAGCTTGGATGGCTACCCGGGGAAAAACATTCAGTACTTC.

The genes are TRBV27 and TRBJ2-3; 8 bases line up with TRBD2. The CDR3 contains 16 residues. From germline, CDR1 is MNHEY and CDR2 SMNVEV (reference sequence). J lost 2 bases, V lost 6 bases, and 10 bases had no gene match. The CDR3 reads CASRQPSGRATDTQYF. CDR3 nucleotides: TGTGCCAGCAGACAACCGTCCGGGAGGGCCACAGATACGCAGTATTTT.

The J gene is TRBJ1-1, the V gene TRBV6-1; no reliable D call. Trimming cost V 6 bases and J 8 bases, with 13 bases left between them. The CDR3 length is 12 residues. Germline V gene data show CDR1 as MNHNS and CDR2 as SASEGT. The CDR3 reads CASSLRPREAFF. CDR3 nucleotide sequence: TGTGCCAGCAGCTTAAGACCCAGGGAAGCTTTCTTT.

The CDR3 sequence is CATSIHPGTGNGSYEQYF. CDR3 DNA: TGTGCCACCAGCATCCATCCCGGGACAGGGAACGGCTCCTACGAGCAGTACTTC. The V and J genes are TRBV15 and TRBJ2-7; 9 positions match TRBD1. The CDR3 totals 18 residues. Germline V lookup: CDR1 LNHNV, CDR2 YYDKDF (reference sequence). With V trimmed by 4 bases and J by 0 bases, 13 bases remained unmatched.

The rearrangement links TRBV10-1 to TRBJ2-5, with D perhaps matching TRBD1 (5 bases). Trimming shortened V by 5 bases and J by 0 bases, and 7 bases separated the two germline ends. Per germline, CDR1 WNHNN and CDR2 SYGVQD (reference sequence). The CDR3 length is 13 residues. The CDR3 nucleotides are TGCGCCAGCAGTCTGGGGCACCAAGAGACCCAGTACTTC. Translated, it gives CASSLGHQETQYF.

The chain is built from TRBV27 and TRBJ2-1; TRBD2 is a possible D gene (7 bases). The V end was cut by 3 bases, the J end by 2 bases, with 8 bases between. This CDR3 is 14 amino acids long. Germline V lookup: CDR1 MNHEY, CDR2 SMNVEV (reference sequence). The CDR3 loop reads CASSLGGPYNEQFF. The CDR3 nucleotides are TGTGCCAGCAGTTTGGGGGGGCCCTACAATGAGCAGTTCTTC.

The chain employs TRBV4-1 and TRBJ2-3; D not certain. The CDR3 spans 16 residues. CDR1 is MGHRA, CDR2 YSYEKL, per germline. Trimming stripped 1 base from V and 1 base from J, with 12 bases between. The CDR3 here is CASSQVKANCTDTQYF. The CDR3 DNA reads as TGCGCCAGCAGCCAAGTAAAGGCGAATTGCACAGATACGCAGTATTTT.

The chain has TRBV25-1 and TRBJ1-1; D is undetermined. The V and J ends lost 2 bases and 1 base respectively, with 5 bases between them. CDR1 is MGHDK, CDR2 SYGVNS, per germline. CDR3 length: 13 residues. CDR3 nucleotides: TGTGCCAGCAGTGAACGGGGGAACACTGAAGCTTTCTTT. Amino acid sequence: CASSERGNTEAFF.

This clone was picked up one time. This chain joins TRBV7-3 and TRBJ2-1; D perhaps matches TRBD2 (6 bases). V lost 1 base to trimming and J lost 2 bases, with 9 bases between them. The CDR3 runs to 15 residues. Germline V CDR1 and CDR2: SGHTA, FQGTGA. CDR3 in DNA: TGTGCCAGCAGCTTAAAAGGCGGGACCTACAATGAGCAGTTCTTC. Protein product: CASSLKGGTYNEQFF. The whole variable domain, remainder taken from reference TRBV7-3 and TRBJ2-1, is GAGVSQTPSNKVTEKGKYVELRCDPISGHTALYWYRQSLGQGPEFLIYFQGTGAADDSGLPNDRFFAVRPEGSVSTLKIQRTERGDSAVYLCASSLKGGTYNEQFFGPGTRLTVL.

The chain links TRBV20-1 to TRBJ2-7; no definite D call. Germline V CDR1 and CDR2: DFQATT, SNEGSKA (reference sequence). Trimming pared 8 bases from V and 5 bases from J, leaving 7 bases between. The CDR3 spans 9 residues. CDR3 in DNA: TGCAGTCCCGGAGACGAGCAGTACTTC. Its protein is CSPGDEQYF.

The count of this clone is one. The chain couples TRBV2 to TRBJ1-2; D is perhaps TRBD1 (5 bases). Per germline, CDR1 SNHLY and CDR2 FYNNEI. The length of the CDR3 is 16 residues. V was trimmed by 11 bases and J by 3 bases, leaving 25 bases between them. The DNA for the CDR3 is TGTGCCCGGGAGGTCGGTCGGGGGGGAGATTACTATGGCTACACCTTC. Translation: CAREVGRGGDYYGYTF.

The V call is TRBV29-1, the J call TRBJ2-3; 11 bases are a match to TRBD2. The CDR3 contains 15 residues. J was trimmed by 1 base and V by 6 bases; bases with no gene match: 6. The germline V gene has CDR1 SQVTM and CDR2 ANQGSEA. CDR3 loop: CSVHTSGSRTDTQYF. CDR3 coding DNA: TGCAGCGTCCATACTAGCGGGAGCCGCACAGATACGCAGTATTTT.